Shown below are 28 T cell receptor beta chains from a single sample sequenced in a study of vaccination effects on CD4 cells after COVID-19. Prior to sequencing, the ViraFEST assay stimulated PBMC with viral peptide pools, which expanded the antigen-specific CD4+ T cells. The culture ran for under eleven days, and then CD4+ T cells were isolated. Nucleocapsid antibodies were negative in the vaccine recipients, who had never had SARS-CoV-2 infection. TCRdb's table, derived via immunoSEQ multiplex PCR, lists solely in-frame clones and lacks some. The sample has about 23,000 clones; 65% to 80% are singletons. For these TCRs, the target antigens are not known. The starting material was CD4+ T cells from PBMCs cultured with HCoV-NL63 spike peptides, obtained before COVID-19 vaccination. The receptors stem from a human donor who received a COVID-19 vaccine.

This chain links TRBV5-1 with TRBJ2-7, with TRBD1 matching 8 bases. This CDR3 comprises 14 residues. V trimming: 4 bases; J trimming: 5 bases; junction bases outside the gene matches: 8. Germline V CDR1 and CDR2: SGHRS, YFSETQ. CDR3 nucleotides: TGCGCCAGCAGCGTTCGGACAGGGAAGGACGAGCAGTACTTC. Protein product: CASSVRTGKDEQYF.

This clone was found a few times. The genes are TRBV27 and TRBJ1-2, with TRBD1 matching 7 bases. The CDR3 length is 13 residues. From germline, CDR1 is MNHEY and CDR2 SMNVEV (reference sequence). Trimming removed 4 bases from V and 7 bases from J; junction bases left unmatched: 6. CDR3 DNA: TGTGCCAGCAGTTCCAGGGGGATGCTTGGCTACACCTTC. Translated, it gives CASSSRGMLGYTF.

This chain joins TRBV6-1 and TRBJ1-6, with D possibly being TRBD1 (6 bases). The CDR3 has 14 amino acids. Per the germline V gene, CDR1 is MNHNS and CDR2 is SASEGT. Trimming stripped 2 bases from V and 4 bases from J, with 6 bases between. CDR3 sequence reads: CASSEQGYNSPLHF. The CDR3 DNA follows: TGTGCCAGCAGTGAACAGGGGTATAATTCACCCCTCCACTTT.

The rearrangement links TRBV29-1 to TRBJ2-1, with D unclear. The CDR3 totals 12 residues. V gave up 4 bases and J gave up 5 bases, with 9 bases separating them. Germline assignment: CDR1 SQVTM and CDR2 ANQGSEA. CDR3 DNA sequence: TGCAGCGTTGCGAACAGCCACAATGAGCAGTTCTTC. Protein product: CSVANSHNEQFF.

This clone was detected a few times. The chain joins TRBV6-5 to TRBJ1-3; D call uncertain. With 6 bases removed from V and 0 bases from J, the gap between germline ends came to 12 bases. CDR3 length: 15 residues. Germline V gene data show CDR1 as MNHEY and CDR2 as SVGAGI. DNA of the CDR3: TGTGCCAGCAGGCAAGACCTTCTCTCTGGAAACACCATATATTTT. Translating it yields CASRQDLLSGNTIYF.

This rearrangement joins TRBV15 to TRBJ1-5, with D tentatively TRBD1 (5 bases). CDR3 length equals 13 residues. Germline V CDR1 and CDR2: LNHNV, YYDKDF (reference sequence). V was trimmed by 5 bases and J by 3 bases, leaving 8 bases between them. CDR3 protein: CATSQGINQPQHF. The CDR3 coding sequence is TGTGCCACCAGCCAGGGAATCAATCAGCCCCAGCATTTT.

This rearrangement joins TRBV29-1 to TRBJ2-7; 7 bases are a match to TRBD2. J gave up 0 bases and V 3 bases, and 8 bases lay outside the gene matches. Germline V lookup: CDR1 SQVTM, CDR2 ANQGSEA. This CDR3 contains 15 residues. This chain's CDR3 is CSVEETRDYSYEQYF. In nucleotides, the CDR3 is TGCAGCGTTGAGGAGACCAGGGACTACTCCTACGAGCAGTACTTC.

In nucleotides, the CDR3 is TGCGCCACGCGACAGGGTGGGGACACCGGGGAGCTGTTTTTT. It encodes CATRQGGDTGELFF. The chain links TRBV5-1 to TRBJ2-2, with 7 bases aligning to TRBD1. V lost 9 bases, J lost 3 bases, and 8 bases stayed unmatched. Germline CDR1 and CDR2: SGHRS and YFSETQ. This CDR3 is built from 14 residues. Combining the CDR3 with reference TRBV5-1 and TRBJ2-2 gives the whole variable domain KAGVTQTPRYLIKTRGQQVTLSCSPISGHRSVSWYQQTPGQGLQFLFEYFSETQRNKGNFPGRFSGRQFSNSRSEMNVSTLELGDSALYLCATRQGGDTGELFFGEGSRLTVL.

The genes are TRBV4-1 and TRBJ2-5, with 13 bases lining up with TRBD2. The CDR3 spans 20 residues. Trimming at V came to 3 bases and at J to 5 bases, leaving 18 bases not matched to a gene. The germline gives CDR1 MGHRA, CDR2 YSYEKL. This CDR3 reads CASSHKGLLAGGLHRETQYF. The CDR3 DNA is TGCGCCAGCAGCCATAAAGGATTACTAGCGGGGGGGCTGCACAGGGAGACCCAGTACTTC.

This clone was observed a handful of times. The rearrangement uses TRBV6-2 or TRBV6-3 and TRBJ2-7, with 10 bases aligning to TRBD2. The V and J ends lost 0 bases and 2 bases, in that order; junction bases with no gene match: 4. The CDR3 has 16 residues. The V gene's germline CDR1 is MNHEY and CDR2 SVGEGT. CDR3 region: CASSYSAGGRAYEQYF. CDR3 nucleotides: TGTGCCAGCAGTTACTCAGCGGGAGGGAGGGCCTACGAGCAGTACTTC.

CDR3 sequence reads: CASSFRAGGTDTQYF. In DNA form, the CDR3 reads TGTGCCAGCAGCTTTAGGGCGGGGGGCACAGATACGCAGTATTTT. The V and J genes are TRBV5-8 and TRBJ2-3; TRBD2 matches 7 bases. Germline values: CDR1 SGHTS, CDR2 YDEGEE. The CDR3 runs 15 residues. After removal of 2 bases from V and 1 base from J, the junction contained 4 bases not matched to a gene. Looking up the rest from reference TRBV5-8 and TRBJ2-3 gives the full variable domain: EAGVTQSPTHLIKTRGQQATLRCSPISGHTSVYWYQQALGLGLQFLLWYDEGEERNRGNFPPRFSGRQFPNYSSELNVNALELEDSALYLCASSFRAGGTDTQYFGPGTRLTVL.

The rearrangement links TRBV6-1 to TRBJ1-4; TRBD1 aligns across 7 bases. The CDR3 consists of 15 residues. V shed 2 bases, J shed 6 bases, and the junction held 6 bases outside the gene matches. The germline CDR1 and CDR2 sequences are MNHNS and SASEGT. The CDR3 nucleotides are TGTGCCAGCAGTGAATCGGGAGGGGGCTATGAAAAACTGTTTTTT. Translating it yields CASSESGGGYEKLFF.

This chain links TRBV4-1 with TRBJ2-7; TRBD2 aligns across 13 bases. The CDR3 loop spans 15 amino acids. Germline V gives CDR1 MGHRA, CDR2 YSYEKL. V dropped 4 bases and J dropped 2; count of bases not matched to a gene: 2. The CDR3 loop reads CASSLGTSGTYEQYF. Here the CDR3 DNA reads TGCGCCAGCAGCCTAGGGACTAGCGGGACCTACGAGCAGTACTTC.

The chain carries TRBV5-5 and TRBJ2-2, with D possibly being TRBD2 (6 bases). CDR3 size: 14 residues. CDR1 and CDR2 (germline): SGHKS, YYEKEE (reference sequence). The V and J ends lost 3 bases and 4 bases respectively, with 10 bases between them. CDR3 sequence reads: CASSWGLITGELFF. The CDR3 DNA reads as TGTGCCAGCAGCTGGGGACTGATCACCGGGGAGCTGTTTTTT.

The rearrangement links TRBV18 to TRBJ2-3; D call uncertain. Trimming shortened V by 4 bases and J by 0 bases, and 17 bases separated the two germline ends. Per germline, CDR1 KGHSH and CDR2 LQKENI. This CDR3 contains 17 residues. The CDR3 bases are TGTGCCAGCTCACAACCCCCCTGGAGAGTTAGCACAGATACGCAGTATTTT. It encodes CASSQPPWRVSTDTQYF.

The chain employs TRBV2 and TRBJ1-2, with D perhaps TRBD1 (6 bases). The CDR3 extends over 13 amino acids. Per the germline V gene, CDR1 is SNHLY and CDR2 is FYNNEI. V lost 6 bases, J lost 2 bases, and 10 bases lay in between. The DNA for the CDR3 is TGTGCCAGCAGCCAGGGGCCAAACTATGGCTACACCTTC. Translated, it gives CASSQGPNYGYTF. The variable domain in full, with the rest retrieved from reference TRBV2 and TRBJ1-2, is EPEVTQTPSHQVTQMGQEVILRCVPISNHLYFYWYRQILGQKVEFLVSFYNNEISEKSEIFDDQFSVERPDGSNFTLKIRSTKLEDSAMYFCASSQGPNYGYTFGSGTRLTVV.

This clone has only a few counts. The V gene is TRBV18, the J gene TRBJ1-6; D remains ambiguous. This CDR3 has 14 residues. V lost 4 bases to trimming and J lost 7 bases, with 11 bases between them. Per germline, CDR1 KGHSH and CDR2 LQKENI. CDR3 residues: CASSLSATNSPLHF. CDR3 sequence (DNA): TGTGCCAGCTCACTTTCGGCCACCAATTCACCCCTCCACTTT. The full variable domain, with the rest looked up from reference TRBV18 and TRBJ1-6, is NAGVMQNPRHLVRRRGQEARLRCSPMKGHSHVYWYRQLPEEGLKFMVYLQKENIIDESGMPKERFSAEFPKEGPSILRIQQVVRGDSAAYFCASSLSATNSPLHFGNGTRLTVT.

This chain connects TRBV29-1 to TRBJ1-1; D is perhaps TRBD1 (5 bases). The CDR3 runs 18 residues. Germline V lookup: CDR1 SQVTM, CDR2 ANQGSEA. The V end was cut by 2 bases, the J end by 2 bases, with 24 bases between. This CDR3 reads CSVERPGYRTARNTEAFF. The CDR3 DNA sequence: TGCAGCGTTGAAAGGCCGGGGTACAGGACGGCCAGAAACACTGAAGCTTTCTTT.

The CDR3 sequence is CAWMETGRNTEAFF. CDR3 nucleotides: TGTGCCTGGATGGAGACAGGGCGGAACACTGAAGCTTTCTTT. The chain is built from TRBV30 and TRBJ1-1; the match to TRBD1 covers 7 bases. J lost 1 base, V lost 4 bases, and 6 bases had no gene match. The CDR3 spans 14 residues. Germline loops: CDR1 GTSNPN, CDR2 SVGIG (reference sequence).

The chain recombines TRBV19 with TRBJ1-5; 7 bases are shared with TRBD1. The junction had 8 bases not matched to a gene; V was cut back by 8 bases and J by 1 base. Per the germline V gene, CDR1 is LNHDA and CDR2 is SQIVND (reference sequence). The CDR3 spans 15 residues. CDR3 sequence (DNA): TGTGCCAGTGGGAAGGGGGCGAACAGCAATCAGCCCCAGCATTTT. Protein product: CASGKGANSNQPQHF.

The table lists this clone with a few counts. The genes are TRBV25-1 and TRBJ2-7; D is perhaps TRBD1 or TRBD2 (5 bases each). V was trimmed by 1 base and J by 6 bases, leaving 13 bases between them. This CDR3 comprises 14 residues. The germline V gene has CDR1 MGHDK and CDR2 SYGVNS. CDR3: CASSEFLGAGEQYF. The CDR3 nucleotides read TGTGCCAGCAGTGAATTTCTAGGGGCGGGCGAGCAGTACTTC.

The chain is built from TRBV18 and TRBJ1-2, with a tentative D call TRBD1 (6 bases). Between the trimmed V and J ends, which lost 6 bases and 3 bases, there was a span of 20 bases. Germline V gene lookup returns CDR1 KGHSH and CDR2 LQKENI. This CDR3 contains 16 residues. The CDR3 region is CASSSALVRGDYGYTF. The CDR3, as DNA: TGTGCCAGCTCGTCAGCGCTAGTCAGGGGAGACTATGGCTACACCTTC.

The V call is TRBV6-4, the J call TRBJ2-1; D uncertain. This CDR3 region has 13 residues. The germline V gene has CDR1 MRHNA and CDR2 SNTAGT. With 5 bases removed from V and 4 bases from J, the gap between germline ends came to 9 bases. The CDR3 reads CASSKKSYNEQFF. The DNA for the CDR3 is TGTGCCAGCAGTAAAAAAAGTTACAATGAGCAGTTCTTC.

The V and J genes are TRBV9 and TRBJ2-1, with a possible D match to TRBD2 (6 bases). V was cut by 7 bases and J by 6 bases, with 11 bases left in between. There are 12 residues in the CDR3. The germline V gene encodes CDR1 SGDLS and CDR2 YYNGEE. The CDR3 DNA follows: TGTGCCAGCCGCGGGGCAGGCAATGAGCAGTTCTTC. Translation gives CASRGAGNEQFF. Full variable domain (outside the CDR3, taken from reference TRBV9 and TRBJ2-1): DSGVTQTPKHLITATGQRVTLRCSPRSGDLSVYWYQQSLDQGLQFLIQYYNGEERAKGNILERFSAQQFPDLHSELNLSSLELGDSALYFCASRGAGNEQFFGPGTRLTVL.

V is TRBV19 and J is TRBJ2-1, with TRBD1 matching over 7 bases. The CDR3 spans 14 residues. CDR1 and CDR2 (germline): LNHDA, SQIVND (reference sequence). J gave up 3 bases and V 7 bases, and 6 bases lay outside the gene matches. The DNA of the CDR3 is TGTGCCAGTACCTCGGACAGGTTCTACAATGAGCAGTTCTTC. Residues: CASTSDRFYNEQFF.

The chain couples TRBV24-1 to TRBJ1-5; 9 bases are a match to TRBD1. The germline V gene has CDR1 KGHDR and CDR2 SFDVKD. The CDR3 is 16 amino acids. V was clipped by 2 bases and J by 0 bases; unmatched bases: 1. The CDR3 reads CATSDSGQGSNQPQHF. CDR3 sequence (DNA): TGTGCCACCAGTGATTCGGGACAGGGTAGCAATCAGCCCCAGCATTTT.

The rearrangement joins TRBV7-8 to TRBJ2-3; 10 bases are shared with TRBD2. The CDR3 runs 16 residues. Germline CDR1 is SGHVS and CDR2 is FQNEAQ. Trimming cost V 3 bases and J 5 bases; bases outside gene matches: 8. The CDR3 is CASSFPGLAGVDTQYF. In DNA form, the CDR3 reads TGTGCCAGCAGCTTCCCTGGGCTAGCGGGAGTAGATACGCAGTATTTT.

The table lists this clone with a few counts. V is TRBV27 and J is TRBJ2-3, with a tentative D call TRBD2 (6 bases). The CDR3 extends over 14 amino acids. From germline, CDR1 is MNHEY and CDR2 SMNVEV (reference sequence). Trimming removed 7 bases from V and 5 bases from J, with 16 bases in between. For the CDR3, the DNA is TGTGCCAGCACGCGGGGCCACCCCATAGATACGCAGTATTTT. Its protein is CASTRGHPIDTQYF.